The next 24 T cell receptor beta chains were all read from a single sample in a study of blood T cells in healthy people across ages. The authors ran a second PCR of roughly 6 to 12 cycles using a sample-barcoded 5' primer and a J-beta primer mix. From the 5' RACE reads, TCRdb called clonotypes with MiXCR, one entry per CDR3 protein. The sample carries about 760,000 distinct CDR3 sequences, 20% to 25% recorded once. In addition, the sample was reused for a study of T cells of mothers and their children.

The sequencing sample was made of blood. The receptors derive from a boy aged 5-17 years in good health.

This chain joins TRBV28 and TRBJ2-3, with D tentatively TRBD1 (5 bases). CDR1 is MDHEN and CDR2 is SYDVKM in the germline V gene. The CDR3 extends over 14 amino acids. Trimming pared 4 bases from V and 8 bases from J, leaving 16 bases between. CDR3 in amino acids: CASSWQGQRSTQYF. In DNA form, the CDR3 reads TGTGCCAGCAGTTGGCAGGGCCAGAGAAGTACGCAGTATTTT.

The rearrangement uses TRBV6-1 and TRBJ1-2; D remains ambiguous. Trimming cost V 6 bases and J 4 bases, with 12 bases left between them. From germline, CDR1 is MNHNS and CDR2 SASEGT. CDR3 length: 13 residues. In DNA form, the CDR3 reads TGTGCCAGCAGAAAGTGGTGGTTCTATGGCTACACCTTC. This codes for CASRKWWFYGYTF.

The CDR3 sequence: CASSSPQGDGANVLTF. CDR3 in DNA: TGTGCCAGCAGCTCACCTCAGGGAGATGGGGCCAACGTCCTGACTTTC. The rearrangement links TRBV7-9 to TRBJ2-6; D is possibly TRBD1 or TRBD2 (5 bases each). This CDR3 spans 16 amino acids. V lost 4 bases to trimming and J lost 3 bases, with 13 bases between them. Germline-derived CDR1 and CDR2 are SEHNR and FQNEAQ (reference sequence).

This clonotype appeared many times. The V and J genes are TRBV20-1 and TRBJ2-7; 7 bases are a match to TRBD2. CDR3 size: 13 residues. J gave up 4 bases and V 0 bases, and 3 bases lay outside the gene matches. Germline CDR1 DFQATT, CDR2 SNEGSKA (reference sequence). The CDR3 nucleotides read TGCAGTGCTAGAGATCGGCGGGAGTACGAGCAGTACTTC. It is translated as CSARDRREYEQYF.

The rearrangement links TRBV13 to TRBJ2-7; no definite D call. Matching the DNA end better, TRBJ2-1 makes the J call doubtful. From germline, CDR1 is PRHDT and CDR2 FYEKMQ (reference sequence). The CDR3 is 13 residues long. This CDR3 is CASSARPNNEQFF. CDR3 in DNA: TGTGCCAGCAGCGCCCGTCCCAACAATGAGCAGTTCTTC.

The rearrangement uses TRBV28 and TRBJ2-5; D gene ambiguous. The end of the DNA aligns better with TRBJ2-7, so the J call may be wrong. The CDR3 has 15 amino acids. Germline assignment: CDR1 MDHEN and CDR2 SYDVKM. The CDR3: CASSLLGWASYEQYF. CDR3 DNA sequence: TGTGCCAGCAGTTTATTGGGATGGGCCTCCTACGAGCAGTACTTC.

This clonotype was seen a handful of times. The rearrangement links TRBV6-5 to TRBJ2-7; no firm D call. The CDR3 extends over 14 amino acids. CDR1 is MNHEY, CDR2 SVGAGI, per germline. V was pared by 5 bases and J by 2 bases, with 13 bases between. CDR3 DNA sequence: TGTGCCAGCAGTCCAGGACGCGGAACCTACGAGCAGTACTTC. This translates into CASSPGRGTYEQYF.

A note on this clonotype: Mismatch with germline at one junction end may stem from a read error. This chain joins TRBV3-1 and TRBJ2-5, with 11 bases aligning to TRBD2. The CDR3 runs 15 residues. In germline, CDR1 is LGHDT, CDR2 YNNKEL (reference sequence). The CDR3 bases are TGTGCCAGCAGCCCCGGGACTAGCGGAGAAGAGACCCGGTACTTC. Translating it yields CASSPGTSGEETRYF.

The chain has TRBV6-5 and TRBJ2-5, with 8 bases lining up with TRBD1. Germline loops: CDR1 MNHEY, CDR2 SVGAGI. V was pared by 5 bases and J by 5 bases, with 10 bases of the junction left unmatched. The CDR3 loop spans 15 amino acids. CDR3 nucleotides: TGTGCCAGCAGTACCTGGGACAGGCCCCGGGAGACCCAGTACTTC. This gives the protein CASSTWDRPRETQYF.

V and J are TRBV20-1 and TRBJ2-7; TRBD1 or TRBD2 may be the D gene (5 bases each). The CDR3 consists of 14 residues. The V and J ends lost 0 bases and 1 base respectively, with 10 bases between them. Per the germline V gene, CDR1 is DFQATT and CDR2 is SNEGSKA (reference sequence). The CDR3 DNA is TGCAGTGCTAGAGAGGGTGGGGGTTCCTACGAGCAGTACTTC. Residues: CSAREGGGSYEQYF.

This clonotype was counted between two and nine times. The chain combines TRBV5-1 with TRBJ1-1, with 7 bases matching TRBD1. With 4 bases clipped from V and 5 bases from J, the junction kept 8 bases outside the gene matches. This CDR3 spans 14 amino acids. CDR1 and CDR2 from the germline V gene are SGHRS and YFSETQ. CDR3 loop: CASSPVDRETEAFF. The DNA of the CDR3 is TGCGCCAGCAGCCCCGTCGACAGGGAGACTGAAGCTTTCTTT.

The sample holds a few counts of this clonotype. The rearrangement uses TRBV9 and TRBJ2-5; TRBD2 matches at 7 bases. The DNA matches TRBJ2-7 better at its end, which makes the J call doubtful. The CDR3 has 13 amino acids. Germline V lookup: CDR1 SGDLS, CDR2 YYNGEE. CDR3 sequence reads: CASSAPREDEQYF. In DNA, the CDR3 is TGTGCCAGCAGCGCCCCCCGGGAGGACGAGCAGTACTTC.

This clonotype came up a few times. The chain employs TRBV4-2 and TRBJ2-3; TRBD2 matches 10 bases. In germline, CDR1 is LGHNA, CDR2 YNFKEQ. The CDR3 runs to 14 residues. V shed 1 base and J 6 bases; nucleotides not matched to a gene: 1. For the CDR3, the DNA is TGTGCCAGCAGCCAAGGGACTAGCGGCGATACGCAGTATTTT. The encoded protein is CASSQGTSGDTQYF.

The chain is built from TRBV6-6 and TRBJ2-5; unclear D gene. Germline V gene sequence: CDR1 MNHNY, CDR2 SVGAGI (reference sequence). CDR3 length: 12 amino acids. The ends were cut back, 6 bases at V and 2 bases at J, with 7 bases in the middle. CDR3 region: CASRVGQETQYF. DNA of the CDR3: TGTGCCAGCAGAGTAGGACAAGAGACCCAGTACTTC.

The CDR3 region is CASSSGQGPHEQYF. As DNA, the CDR3 is TGTGCCAGCTCATCGGGACAGGGGCCCCACGAGCAGTACTTC. The chain recombines TRBV18 with TRBJ2-7; 10 bases line up with TRBD1. V lost 5 bases and J lost 5; bases outside the gene matches: 6. Germline CDR1 is KGHSH and CDR2 is LQKENI. This CDR3 contains 14 residues.

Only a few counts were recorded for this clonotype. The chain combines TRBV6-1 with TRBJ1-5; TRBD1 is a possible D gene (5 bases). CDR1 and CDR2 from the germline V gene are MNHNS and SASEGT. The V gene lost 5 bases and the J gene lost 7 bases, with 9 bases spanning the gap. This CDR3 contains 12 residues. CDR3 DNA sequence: TGTGCCAGCAGTTGGGGGGAACAGCCCCAGCATTTT. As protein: CASSWGEQPQHF.

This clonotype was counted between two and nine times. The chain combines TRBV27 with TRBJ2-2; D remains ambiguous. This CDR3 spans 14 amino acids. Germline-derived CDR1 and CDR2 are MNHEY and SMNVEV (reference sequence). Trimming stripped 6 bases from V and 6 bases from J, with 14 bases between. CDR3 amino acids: CASSHPLDPGELFF. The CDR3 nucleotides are TGTGCCAGCAGCCACCCGTTGGATCCCGGGGAGCTGTTTTTT.

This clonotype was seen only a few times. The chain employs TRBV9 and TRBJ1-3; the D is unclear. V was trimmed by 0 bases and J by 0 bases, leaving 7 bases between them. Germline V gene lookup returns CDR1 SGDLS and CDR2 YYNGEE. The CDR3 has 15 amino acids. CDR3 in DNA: TGTGCCAGCAGCGTAGAGGGTATCTCTGGAAACACCATATATTTT. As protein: CASSVEGISGNTIYF.

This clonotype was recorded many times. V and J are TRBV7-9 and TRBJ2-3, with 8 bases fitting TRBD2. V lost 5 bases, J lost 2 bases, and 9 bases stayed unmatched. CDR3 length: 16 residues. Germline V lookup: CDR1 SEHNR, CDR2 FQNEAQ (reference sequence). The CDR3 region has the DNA TGTGCCAGCAGCCCGACCCCGGGGGGGGACACAGATACGCAGTATTTT. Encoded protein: CASSPTPGGDTDTQYF.

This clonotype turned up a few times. This chain's CDR3 is CASQGGTSYNEQFF. The CDR3 DNA is TGCGCCAGCCAGGGGGGAACCTCCTACAATGAGCAGTTCTTC. The chain couples TRBV5-1 to TRBJ2-1; perhaps TRBD1 as D (7 bases). This CDR3 contains 14 residues. CDR1 is SGHRS and CDR2 is YFSETQ in the germline V gene. V lost 7 bases, J lost 0 bases, and 11 bases lay in between.

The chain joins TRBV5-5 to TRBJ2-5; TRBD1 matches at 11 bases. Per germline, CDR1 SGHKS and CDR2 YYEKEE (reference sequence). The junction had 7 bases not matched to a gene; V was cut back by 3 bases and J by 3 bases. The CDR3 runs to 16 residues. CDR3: CASSWVGTGGEETQYF. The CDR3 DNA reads TGTGCCAGCAGCTGGGTCGGGACAGGGGGGGAAGAGACCCAGTACTTC.

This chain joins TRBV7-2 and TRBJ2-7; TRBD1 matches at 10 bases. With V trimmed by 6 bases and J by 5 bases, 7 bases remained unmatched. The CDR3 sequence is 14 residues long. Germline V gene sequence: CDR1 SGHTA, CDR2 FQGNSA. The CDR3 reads CASSRTGGVDEQYF. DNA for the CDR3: TGTGCCAGCAGTCGGACAGGGGGTGTTGACGAGCAGTACTTC.

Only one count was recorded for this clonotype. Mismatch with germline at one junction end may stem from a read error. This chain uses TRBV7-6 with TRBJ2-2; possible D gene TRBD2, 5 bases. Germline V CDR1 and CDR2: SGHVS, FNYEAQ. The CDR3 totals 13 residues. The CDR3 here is CASSSGLVGELVF. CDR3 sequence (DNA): TGTGCCAGCAGCTCGGGATTGGTCGGGGAGCTGGTTTTT.

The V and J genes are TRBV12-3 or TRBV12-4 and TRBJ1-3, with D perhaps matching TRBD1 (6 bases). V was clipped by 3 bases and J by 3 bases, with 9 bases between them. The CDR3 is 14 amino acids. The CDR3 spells CASSFQGLGNTIYF. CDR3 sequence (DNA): TGTGCCAGCAGTTTCCAGGGGCTTGGAAACACCATATATTTT.